This TCR beta chain was recorded in a study of CXCR3-negative and CXCR3-positive naive CD8 T cells. General observations from the study: Naive subsets had comparable surface CD5; TCR strength was inferred from TRB CDR3 properties. More hydrophobic TRB CDR3s occurred in CXCR3-positive than in CXCR3-negative naive cells.

Notes on this clonotype: The antigen is unknown.

CDR1 SGHVS and CDR2 FNYEAQ come from the germline V gene. This CDR3 has 12 amino acids. With UMI labels, 5' RACE was used to prepare the TRB cDNA libraries. TCRdb re-called the 5' RACE reads and gives one entry per CDR3 protein, without DNA. Here the sample table reports 150,000 to 180,000 distinct CDR3 sequences. The sequence derives from a human donor in good health. Some clones in this sample may be carry-over from other donors' samples. Material: naive CXCR3+ CD8+ T cells from blood. As to subset: CD45RO-CCR7+CD27+CD95- naive CD8+ T cells expressing CXCR3 (TNR3+). The chain is built from TRBV7-6 and TRBJ2-5; TCRdb lists TRBD1, though no DNA is available to test this call. The CDR3: CASSLEGRNQYF. Based on the CDR3 plus reference TRBV7-6 and TRBJ2-5, the full variable domain is GAGVSQSPRYKVTKRGQDVALRCDPISGHVSLYWYRQALGQGPEFLTYFNYEAQQDKSGLPNDRFSAERPEGSISTLTIQRTEQRDSAMYRCASSLEGRNQYFGPGTRLLVL.